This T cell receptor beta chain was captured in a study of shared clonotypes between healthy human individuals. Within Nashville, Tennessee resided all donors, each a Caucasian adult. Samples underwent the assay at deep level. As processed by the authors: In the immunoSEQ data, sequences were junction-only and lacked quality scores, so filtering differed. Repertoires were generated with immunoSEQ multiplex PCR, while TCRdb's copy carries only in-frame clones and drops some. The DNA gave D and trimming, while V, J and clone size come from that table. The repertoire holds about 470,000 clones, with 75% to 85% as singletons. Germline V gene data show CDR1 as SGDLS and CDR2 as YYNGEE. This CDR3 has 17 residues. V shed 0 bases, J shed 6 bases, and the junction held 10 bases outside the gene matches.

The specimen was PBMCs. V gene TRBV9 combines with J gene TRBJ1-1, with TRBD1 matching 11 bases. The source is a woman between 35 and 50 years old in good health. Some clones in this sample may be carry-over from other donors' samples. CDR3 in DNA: TGTGCCAGCAGCGTAGGTGTCTGGACAGGGGGCGCGGCTGAAGCTTTCTTT. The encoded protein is CASSVGVWTGGAAEAFF.